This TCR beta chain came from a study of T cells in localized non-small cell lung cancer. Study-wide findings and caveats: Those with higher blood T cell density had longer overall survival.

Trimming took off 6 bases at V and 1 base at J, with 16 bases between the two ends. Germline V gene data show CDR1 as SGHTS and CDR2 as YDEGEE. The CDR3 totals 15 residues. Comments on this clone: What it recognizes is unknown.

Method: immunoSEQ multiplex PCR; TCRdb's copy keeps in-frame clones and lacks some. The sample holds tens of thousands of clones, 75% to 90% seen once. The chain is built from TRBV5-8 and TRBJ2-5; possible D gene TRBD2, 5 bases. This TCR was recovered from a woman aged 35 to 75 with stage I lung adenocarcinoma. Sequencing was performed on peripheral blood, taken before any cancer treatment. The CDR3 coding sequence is TGTGCCAGCACGCGAGGAGAGGGAATCCAAGAGACCCAGTACTTC. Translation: CASTRGEGIQETQYF.